The 23 T cell receptor beta chains listed next were all sequenced from one sample in a study of siplizumab effects on memory and regulatory T cells. Using immunoSEQ multiplex PCR, the repertoire was profiled, and TCRdb retains in-frame clones only, with some absent. Of approximately 82,000 clones listed, over 80% are singletons. Sequencing was performed on Tregs sorted from blood. The receptors come from a human donor in good health.

The V call is TRBV27, the J call TRBJ2-7; D might be TRBD2 (6 bases). The CDR3 sequence is 14 residues long. V dropped 3 bases and J dropped 7 bases, with 16 bases sitting between them. Germline CDR1 is MNHEY and CDR2 is SMNVEV (reference sequence). The CDR3 region is CASSFFFGGKEQYF. CDR3 coding DNA: TGTGCCAGCAGTTTCTTCTTTGGGGGGAAGGAGCAGTACTTC.

This chain connects TRBV2 to TRBJ2-3; 9 bases line up with TRBD2. CDR3 size: 15 residues. Looked up from germline, CDR1 is SNHLY and CDR2 is FYNNEI. V gave up 5 bases and J gave up 0 bases; unmatched junction bases: 3. CDR3 DNA: TGTGCCAGCAGTTTCGGACTAGCGAGCACAGATACGCAGTATTTT. Amino acid sequence: CASSFGLASTDTQYF.

CDR3 in DNA: TGTGCCAGCAGCCTTCCCGGGACTAGCGGGGGCAATGAGCAGTTCTTC. It specifies CASSLPGTSGGNEQFF. This chain joins TRBV5-5 and TRBJ2-1; TRBD2 aligns across 14 bases. Trimming cost V 4 bases and J 6 bases; bases outside gene matches: 6. The CDR3 sequence is 16 residues long. Germline V gene data show CDR1 as SGHKS and CDR2 as YYEKEE (reference sequence).

The chain uses TRBV30 and TRBJ1-6, with D perhaps TRBD1 (5 bases). CDR3 length: 12 amino acids. Germline CDR1 reads GTSNPN; CDR2 reads SVGIG (reference sequence). Trimming left V 1 base short and J 10 bases short, with 8 bases between. The CDR3 nucleotides read TGTGCCTGGAGTGGACAGTCCTCACCCCTCCACTTT. Translated, it gives CAWSGQSSPLHF.

V usage is TRBV18 and J usage is TRBJ1-1; perhaps TRBD1 as D (5 bases). Germline CDR1 reads KGHSH; CDR2 reads LQKENI. The V and J ends lost 4 bases and 1 base respectively, with 13 bases between them. The length of the CDR3 is 15 residues. DNA of the CDR3: TGTGCCAGCTCACTGAAAACTGGGGCGAACACTGAAGCTTTCTTT. It encodes CASSLKTGANTEAFF.

In its sample, this clone was seen once. V gene TRBV18 combines with J gene TRBJ2-3; a possible D gene is TRBD2 (6 bases). This CDR3 has 15 amino acids. V was shortened by 6 bases and J by 1 base, with 14 bases between the two germline ends. Germline-derived CDR1 and CDR2 are KGHSH and LQKENI. CDR3 nucleotides: TGTGCCAGCTCCAGTGGAATAGCGGGCACAGATACGCAGTATTTT. Translating it yields CASSSGIAGTDTQYF.

This sequence joins TRBV10-3 and TRBJ1-1; weak D call: TRBD1 (5 bases). Germline loops: CDR1 ENHRY, CDR2 SYGVKD. The CDR3 runs 14 residues. The ends were cut back, 2 bases at V and 1 base at J, with 8 bases in the middle. The CDR3 loop is CAISERRENTEAFF. The CDR3 coding sequence is TGTGCCATCAGTGAGCGCAGGGAGAACACTGAAGCTTTCTTT.

This clone was observed once. This rearrangement joins TRBV29-1 to TRBJ2-1; TRBD2 matches at 8 bases. With 1 base clipped from V and 8 bases from J, the junction kept 4 bases outside the gene matches. CDR1 is SQVTM and CDR2 is ANQGSEA in the germline V gene. The CDR3 is 13 residues long. The CDR3 protein is CSVEGGLVYEQFF. The CDR3 nucleotides are TGCAGCGTTGAAGGGGGACTAGTTTATGAGCAGTTCTTC.

This clone came up a few times. This chain links TRBV7-9 with TRBJ2-7; D gene unclear. CDR1 and CDR2 from the germline V gene are SEHNR and FQNEAQ (reference sequence). CDR3 length: 14 amino acids. Trimming cost V 5 bases and J 3 bases, with 14 bases left between them. The CDR3 DNA reads as TGTGCCAGCAGCCCATTGGGGTCCTACTACGAGCAGTACTTC. Amino acids: CASSPLGSYYEQYF.

The chain uses TRBV6-6 and TRBJ2-1; no clear D gene. Trimming cost V 2 bases and J 10 bases, with 9 bases left between them. The CDR3 is made up of 12 amino acids. The germline CDR1 and CDR2 sequences are MNHNY and SVGAGI (reference sequence). This CDR3 reads CASSYVGYEQFF. CDR3 DNA: TGTGCCAGCAGTTACGTAGGGTACGAGCAGTTCTTC.

The chain is built from TRBV7-9 and TRBJ1-4, with a possible D match to TRBD1 (5 bases). The CDR3 spans 14 residues. Germline assignment: CDR1 SEHNR and CDR2 FQNEAQ (reference sequence). Deletions cut 2 bases from V and 6 bases from J, with 10 bases between. CDR3 DNA: TGTGCCAGCAGCTTAAGCAGGGAACATGAAAAACTGTTTTTT. It encodes CASSLSREHEKLFF.

The genes are TRBV7-3 and TRBJ2-3, with 14 positions matching TRBD2. This CDR3 contains 17 residues. The germline V gene encodes CDR1 SGHTA and CDR2 FQGTGA. J gave up 4 bases and V 6 bases, and 9 bases lay outside the gene matches. The CDR3: CASSRTSGGSWADTQYF. CDR3 nucleotide sequence: TGTGCCAGCAGTAGGACTAGCGGGGGGTCCTGGGCAGATACGCAGTATTTT. Supplemented by reference TRBV7-3 and TRBJ2-3, the full variable domain reads GAGVSQTPSNKVTEKGKYVELRCDPISGHTALYWYRQSLGQGPEFLIYFQGTGAADDSGLPNDRFFAVRPEGSVSTLKIQRTERGDSAVYLCASSRTSGGSWADTQYFGPGTRLTVL.

V usage is TRBV12-5 and J usage is TRBJ1-1; maybe TRBD1 (6 bases). Germline CDR1 LGHNT, CDR2 FRNRAP. The V gene lost 7 bases and the J gene lost 6 bases, with 18 bases spanning the gap. CDR3 length equals 14 residues. The CDR3 bases are TGTGCTAGTGCCTTACATACAGGGTCCCCTGAAGCTTTCTTT. This encodes CASALHTGSPEAFF.

This sequence joins TRBV18 and TRBJ1-1, with D possibly matching TRBD1 (6 bases). The CDR3 loop spans 15 amino acids. Trimming shortened V by 6 bases and J by 4 bases, and 18 bases separated the two germline ends. Germline CDR1 reads KGHSH; CDR2 reads LQKENI. This CDR3 is CASSPWGAESTEAFF. CDR3 nucleotide sequence: TGTGCCAGCTCGCCCTGGGGGGCGGAGAGCACTGAAGCTTTCTTT.

The rearrangement links TRBV10-2 to TRBJ2-7; D may correspond to TRBD1 or TRBD2 (6 bases each). The V end was cut by 10 bases, the J end by 3 bases, with 13 bases between. CDR3 length equals 12 residues. Germline CDR1 WSHSY, CDR2 SAAADI. The CDR3 DNA reads TGCGCCACCTCGGGGGCCGGCTACGAGCAGTACTTC. Encoded protein: CATSGAGYEQYF.

This clone occurred a few times. The gene calls are TRBV9 and TRBJ1-2; D might be TRBD1 (6 bases). The germline gives CDR1 SGDLS, CDR2 YYNGEE. Trimming left V 3 bases short and J 8 bases short, with 23 bases between. The CDR3 has 16 amino acids. CDR3 protein: CASSGTYFGGRRGYTF. DNA for the CDR3: TGTGCCAGCAGCGGCACCTACTTTGGGGGCCGGCGGGGCTACACCTTC.

The chain joins TRBV7-6 to TRBJ1-1, with unresolved D. V shed 4 bases and J shed 0 bases, with 6 bases lying between them. The CDR3 is made up of 13 amino acids. Germline V lookup: CDR1 SGHVS, CDR2 FNYEAQ. The CDR3 here is CASSYSLNTEAFF. Here the CDR3 DNA reads TGTGCCAGCAGCTACTCATTGAACACTGAAGCTTTCTTT. The full variable domain, rest sourced from reference TRBV7-6 and TRBJ1-1, is GAGVSQSPRYKVTKRGQDVALRCDPISGHVSLYWYRQALGQGPEFLTYFNYEAQQDKSGLPNDRFSAERPEGSISTLTIQRTEQRDSAMYRCASSYSLNTEAFFGQGTRLTVV.

The CDR3 region has the DNA TGCGCCAGCAGCAGAGGACAGGGGGCGGTCGGGGAGCTGTTTTTT. Translated, it gives CASSRGQGAVGELFF. The rearrangement links TRBV5-1 to TRBJ2-2; 11 positions agree with TRBD1. The V gene end was trimmed by 4 bases and the J gene end by 7 bases; junction bases not matched to a gene: 6. Germline loops: CDR1 SGHRS, CDR2 YFSETQ. The CDR3 length is 15 residues. The whole variable domain, filled in from reference TRBV5-1 and TRBJ2-2, reads KAGVTQTPRYLIKTRGQQVTLSCSPISGHRSVSWYQQTPGQGLQFLFEYFSETQRNKGNFPGRFSGRQFSNSRSEMNVSTLELGDSALYLCASSRGQGAVGELFFGEGSRLTVL.

The chain employs TRBV12-5 and TRBJ1-5, with 8 positions matching TRBD1. The CDR3 extends over 14 amino acids. CDR1 is LGHNT and CDR2 is FRNRAP in the germline V gene. V was clipped by 6 bases and J by 4 bases; unmatched bases: 5. The CDR3: CASGEGTGNQPQHF. CDR3 coding DNA: TGTGCTAGTGGGGAGGGGACAGGTAATCAGCCCCAGCATTTT.

J is TRBJ2-2 and V is TRBV5-4; 9 bases align to TRBD1. Trimming cost V 1 base and J 3 bases; bases outside gene matches: 4. This CDR3 has 16 amino acids. Germline CDR1 and CDR2: SGHNT and YYREEE (reference sequence). The CDR3 bases are TGTGCCAGCAGCTTGACAGGGGGCGGGGACACCGGGGAGCTGTTTTTT. Its translation: CASSLTGGGDTGELFF.

This clone appeared once. The chain uses TRBV6-5 and TRBJ2-5; no clear D. From germline, CDR1 is MNHEY and CDR2 SVGAGI. The V gene lost 0 bases and the J gene lost 0 bases, with 5 bases spanning the gap. The CDR3 has 14 residues. This CDR3 is CASSYSGHQETQYF. CDR3 nucleotide sequence: TGTGCCAGCAGTTACTCGGGCCACCAAGAGACCCAGTACTTC.

The V gene is TRBV11-3, the J gene TRBJ1-1; 7 bases are a match to TRBD1. There are 12 residues in the CDR3. The germline CDR1 and CDR2 sequences are SGHNT and YENEEA. J was trimmed by 9 bases and V by 3 bases; bases with no gene match: 4. In nucleotides, the CDR3 is TGTGCCAGCAGCTTCGGGACAGACAAAGCTTTCTTT. Translated: CASSFGTDKAFF.

This chain connects TRBV7-9 to TRBJ1-2, with D tentatively TRBD1 (6 bases). The CDR3 has 13 residues. CDR1 and CDR2 (germline): SEHNR, FQNEAQ (reference sequence). The V end lost 0 bases, the J end lost 4 bases, and 6 bases lay between the germline ends. The CDR3 DNA follows: TGTGCCAGCAGCTTAGCGACAGGCTATGGCTACACCTTC. It specifies CASSLATGYGYTF. Supplemented by reference TRBV7-9 and TRBJ1-2, the full variable domain reads DTGVSQNPRHKITKRGQNVTFRCDPISEHNRLYWYRQTLGQGPEFLTYFQNEAQLEKSRLLSDRFSAERPKGSFSTLEIQRTEQGDSAMYLCASSLATGYGYTFGSGTRLTVV.